The TCR beta chain described here comes from a study of blood T cell repertoires in COVID-19. Overall study: Sample material is recorded as cDNA or gDNA derived from T cells, B-cell-depleted T cells, or PBMCs.

Some clones are missing from TCRdb's copy, which holds only in-frame ones; the method was immunoSEQ multiplex PCR. The sample has more than 95,000 clones, 90% seen once. Trimming at V came to 4 bases and at J to 3 bases, leaving 8 bases not matched to a gene. The CDR3 totals 15 residues. Per the germline V gene, CDR1 is SGHRS and CDR2 is YFSETQ. Sequenced: peripheral blood. This chain joins TRBV5-1 and TRBJ1-1; TRBD1 matches 8 bases. This TCR was recovered from a man in his sixties with acute or convalescent COVID-19. The CDR3 DNA reads TGCGCCAGCAGCCGGCCGACAGGGGAGGACACTGAAGCTTTCTTT. Translated, it gives CASSRPTGEDTEAFF. Filled out from reference TRBV5-1 and TRBJ1-1, the complete variable domain reads KAGVTQTPRYLIKTRGQQVTLSCSPISGHRSVSWYQQTPGQGLQFLFEYFSETQRNKGNFPGRFSGRQFSNSRSEMNVSTLELGDSALYLCASSRPTGEDTEAFFGQGTRLTVV.